The 32 T cell receptor beta chains below come from one sample, sequenced in a study of blood T cells in healthy people across ages. For the second PCR, which ran for about 6 to 11 cycles, a sample-barcoded 5' primer and a J-beta primer mix were used. Each CDR3 protein gets one entry after TCRdb re-called the 5' RACE reads with MiXCR. The sample holds some 860,000 distinct CDR3 sequences, roughly three fifths seen once. Sequenced sample: blood. The source of these receptors is a man aged 40-49 years in good health.

Only a few counts were recorded for this clonotype. This sequence joins TRBV12-3 or TRBV12-4 and TRBJ2-7, with 9 bases lining up with TRBD1. V lost 4 bases, J lost 6 bases, and 4 bases stayed unmatched. The CDR3 runs to 13 residues. The CDR3 region is CASSYRGQSEQYF. The CDR3, as DNA: TGTGCCAGCAGTTACAGGGGGCAAAGCGAGCAGTACTTC.

The sample holds a few counts of this clonotype. The CDR3 sequence is CASSDPPIRGGDTQYF. The CDR3 DNA reads TGTGCCAGCAGTGATCCCCCTATTAGGGGGGGAGATACGCAGTATTTT. The rearrangement links TRBV6-1 to TRBJ2-3; a possible D gene is TRBD2 (7 bases). This CDR3 contains 16 residues. Germline CDR1 is MNHNS and CDR2 is SASEGT. V lost 3 bases and J lost 5, with 18 bases in between.

Comment on this clonotype: A junction end diverges from the germline sequence, so it may reflect a read error. The V call is TRBV12-3 or TRBV12-4, the J call TRBJ2-1, with TRBD1 identical over 9 bases. The CDR3 is 14 amino acids. CDR3 sequence: CACEVRDRVNGQFF. CDR3 DNA: TGTGCCTGCGAAGTACGGGACAGGGTCAATGGGCAGTTCTTC.

The V gene is TRBV28, the J gene TRBJ2-7, with D possibly TRBD2 on 5 matching bases. Germline V gene lookup returns CDR1 MDHEN and CDR2 SYDVKM. The V end was cut by 6 bases, the J end by 5 bases, with 11 bases between. The CDR3 has 12 residues. The CDR3 DNA is TGTGCCAGCAGGTCGGACTTGGACGAGCAGTACTTC. Protein: CASRSDLDEQYF.

The chain recombines TRBV20-1 with TRBJ2-7, with TRBD2 matching over 11 bases. The CDR3 extends over 14 amino acids. The V gene's germline CDR1 is DFQATT and CDR2 SNEGSKA (reference sequence). After removal of 5 bases from V and 0 bases from J, the junction contained 3 bases not matched to a gene. In DNA form, the CDR3 reads TGCAGTGCTCAAACTAGCGGGGGCTCCTACGAGCAGTACTTC. As protein: CSAQTSGGSYEQYF.

The chain carries TRBV27 and TRBJ2-6; a possible D gene is TRBD2 (5 bases). Germline V gives CDR1 MNHEY, CDR2 SMNVEV (reference sequence). The CDR3 loop spans 19 amino acids. The V gene lost 4 bases and the J gene lost 2 bases, with 21 bases spanning the gap. This CDR3 reads CASSSTTTRLGAGANVLTF. In DNA form, the CDR3 reads TGTGCCAGCAGTTCCACCACTACCAGGTTGGGAGCTGGGGCCAACGTCCTGACTTTC. Full variable domain (rest looked up from reference TRBV27 and TRBJ2-6): EAQVTQNPRYLITVTGKKLTVTCSQNMNHEYMSWYRQDPGLGLRQIYYSMNVEVTDKGDVPEGYKVSRKEKRNFPLILESPSPNQTSLYFCASSSTTTRLGAGANVLTFGAGSRLTVL.

This clonotype was seen more than once but under ten times. The gene calls are TRBV27 and TRBJ2-1; 10 nucleotides align to TRBD2. Germline V lookup: CDR1 MNHEY, CDR2 SMNVEV (reference sequence). With V trimmed by 1 base and J by 4 bases, 13 bases remained unmatched. The CDR3 loop spans 19 amino acids. Here the CDR3 DNA reads TGTGCCAGCAGTTTATTTTCCCCTAGCGGGAGTTTTCGGTACAATGAGCAGTTCTTC. This translates into CASSLFSPSGSFRYNEQFF.

The chain joins TRBV20-1 to TRBJ2-1, with D perhaps being TRBD1 or TRBD2 (6 bases each). Germline CDR1 DFQATT, CDR2 SNEGSKA (reference sequence). The CDR3 has 14 amino acids. V gave up 6 bases and J gave up 0 bases, with 12 bases separating them. The DNA of the CDR3 is TGCAGTGCACCGCCGGGGGCCTCCTACAATGAGCAGTTCTTC. This translates into CSAPPGASYNEQFF.

The chain couples TRBV7-3 to TRBJ2-1; D is uncertain. The germline CDR1 and CDR2 sequences are SGHTA and FQGTGA. V lost 7 bases and J 14 bases, leaving 18 bases between the germline ends. CDR3 length: 12 residues. CDR3 nucleotide sequence: TGTGCCAGCACGCCACAAAATGGGATGGAGTTCTTC. Translating it yields CASTPQNGMEFF. The variable domain in full, with the rest retrieved from reference TRBV7-3 and TRBJ2-1, is GAGVSQTPSNKVTEKGKYVELRCDPISGHTALYWYRQSLGQGPEFLIYFQGTGAADDSGLPNDRFFAVRPEGSVSTLKIQRTERGDSAVYLCASTPQNGMEFFGPGTRLTVL.

The chain has TRBV7-2 and TRBJ2-5; no definite D call. The germline V gene encodes CDR1 SGHTA and CDR2 FQGNSA. Trimming removed 0 bases at V and 5 bases at J, with 19 bases between. CDR3 length equals 17 residues. CDR3 bases: TGTGCCAGCAGCTTAGCGGTGACCGAGTGGGCCCGGGAGACCCAGTACTTC. Its translation is CASSLAVTEWARETQYF.

This sequence joins TRBV6-2 or TRBV6-3 and TRBJ1-4; no reliable D call. With 0 bases removed from V and 0 bases from J, the gap between germline ends came to 11 bases. This CDR3 is built from 17 residues. Germline lookup yields CDR1 MNHEY and CDR2 SVGEGT. CDR3 amino acids: CASSYSPAPTTNEKLFF. CDR3 in DNA: TGTGCCAGCAGTTACTCTCCAGCTCCAACAACTAATGAAAAACTGTTTTTT.

The chain joins TRBV7-2 to TRBJ2-7; D might be TRBD1 (5 bases). The CDR3 loop spans 12 amino acids. The germline V and J ends were trimmed by 5 bases and 2 bases, with 7 bases remaining between them. From germline, CDR1 is SGHTA and CDR2 FQGNSA. The CDR3 DNA reads as TGTGCCAGCAGCGAGGACACCTACGAGCAGTACTTC. Protein: CASSEDTYEQYF. The full variable domain, completed using reference TRBV7-2 and TRBJ2-7, is GAGVSQSPSNKVTEKGKDVELRCDPISGHTALYWYRQSLGQGLEFLIYFQGNSAPDKSGLPSDRFSAERTGGSVSTLTIQRTQQEDSAVYLCASSEDTYEQYFGPGTRLTVT.

This clonotype appeared a few times. The V call is TRBV6-5, the J call TRBJ2-5, with D possibly being TRBD1 (6 bases). CDR1 is MNHEY and CDR2 is SVGAGI in the germline V gene. The V end lost 7 bases, the J end lost 3 bases, and 18 bases lay between the germline ends. This CDR3 has 15 residues. Here the CDR3 reads CASTSAGENKETQYF. The DNA of the CDR3 is TGTGCCAGCACATCGGCAGGGGAAAATAAAGAGACCCAGTACTTC.

This chain links TRBV6-1 with TRBJ1-1, with TRBD1 matching over 7 bases. The V gene's germline CDR1 is MNHNS and CDR2 SASEGT. V lost 6 bases, J lost 3 bases, and 10 bases stayed unmatched. This CDR3 comprises 15 residues. CDR3 sequence: CASSPSTQGDTEAFF. DNA of the CDR3: TGTGCCAGCAGCCCCAGTACGCAGGGGGACACTGAAGCTTTCTTT.

This clonotype was counted only a few times. The chain links TRBV2 to TRBJ1-4, with TRBD1 as a possible D gene (5 bases). V was clipped by 4 bases and J by 0 bases, with 6 bases between them. The germline V gene has CDR1 SNHLY and CDR2 FYNNEI. The length of the CDR3 is 14 residues. CDR3 loop: CASSGGATNEKLFF. CDR3 in DNA: TGTGCCAGCAGTGGGGGGGCAACTAATGAAAAACTGTTTTTT.

This chain links TRBV14 with TRBJ1-2; D not resolved. The germline V gene encodes CDR1 SGHDN and CDR2 FVKESK. Deletions cut 0 bases from V and 6 bases from J, with 11 bases between. The length of the CDR3 is 14 residues. The CDR3 coding sequence is TGTGCCAGCAGCCAAGATCGCAGAGCTAATGGCTACACCTTC. It translates to CASSQDRRANGYTF.

The genes are TRBV3-1 and TRBJ1-6; maybe TRBD1 (5 bases). V was shortened by 3 bases and J by 6 bases, with 9 bases between the two germline ends. The CDR3 has 14 amino acids. Germline V gene data show CDR1 as LGHDT and CDR2 as YNNKEL (reference sequence). CDR3 residues: CASSHRVGNSPLHF. The CDR3 nucleotides read TGTGCCAGCAGCCACAGGGTCGGTAATTCACCCCTCCACTTT.

This clonotype was detected once. The chain joins TRBV6-2 or TRBV6-3 to TRBJ2-7; D possibly corresponds to TRBD1 (5 bases). TRBJ2-5 matches the DNA end more closely, so the J call is doubtful. CDR3 size: 17 residues. The germline CDR1 and CDR2 sequences are MNHEY and SVGEGT. The CDR3 bases are TGTGCCAGCAGTTACTCGCGAGACAGCCCAGTCCAAGAGACCCAGTACTTC. Protein sequence: CASSYSRDSPVQETQYF.

The chain couples TRBV27 to TRBJ2-1, with 7 positions matching TRBD2. The CDR3 spans 14 residues. Trimming cost V 7 bases and J 5 bases; bases outside gene matches: 8. Germline lookup yields CDR1 MNHEY and CDR2 SMNVEV (reference sequence). This CDR3 reads CASTLGGMNNEQFF. DNA for the CDR3: TGTGCCAGCACTCTCGGGGGGATGAACAATGAGCAGTTCTTC.

In its sample, this clonotype was seen many times. The chain has TRBV28 and TRBJ2-7; 8 bases map to TRBD2. J lost 0 bases, V lost 10 bases, and 8 bases had no gene match. Germline V gene data show CDR1 as MDHEN and CDR2 as SYDVKM. The CDR3 length is 14 residues. DNA of the CDR3: TGTGCCACCGCTAGCGGGTACAGCTCCTACGAGCAGTACTTC. As protein: CATASGYSSYEQYF.

This clonotype was counted ten times or more. This may come from a read error, since a much larger clone is one base off. The chain joins TRBV20-1 to TRBJ2-6; D possibly uses TRBD1 or TRBD2 (6 bases each). Germline V gene data show CDR1 as DFQATT and CDR2 as SNEGSKA (reference sequence). Trimming removed 3 bases from V and 1 base from J, with 13 bases in between. CDR3 length: 16 residues. This CDR3 reads CSASIGGGSGANVLTF. CDR3 nucleotides: TGCAGTGCTAGTATCGGGGGCGGGTCTGGGGCCAACGTCCTGACTTTC.

This chain links TRBV20-1 with TRBJ1-2, with D tentatively TRBD1 (5 bases). This CDR3 has 12 amino acids. V was pared by 3 bases and J by 4 bases, with 9 bases between. CDR1 and CDR2 (germline): DFQATT, SNEGSKA (reference sequence). CDR3 in amino acids: CSASGRGYGYTF. DNA for the CDR3: TGCAGTGCTAGCGGGAGGGGCTATGGCTACACCTTC.

The chain recombines TRBV20-1 with TRBJ1-6; tentatively, D is TRBD1 (5 bases). The V end was cut by 0 bases, the J end by 9 bases, with 21 bases between. Germline loops: CDR1 DFQATT, CDR2 SNEGSKA (reference sequence). The CDR3 length is 17 residues. DNA for the CDR3: TGCAGTGCTAGAGATTTCTTGACAGCGAGTTGGACTTCACCCCTCCACTTT. This codes for CSARDFLTASWTSPLHF.

This rearrangement joins TRBV11-2 to TRBJ2-1; 12 nucleotides align to TRBD2. The CDR3 runs to 14 residues. Germline trimming cut 5 bases from V and 10 bases from J; bases unmatched to any gene: 6. Germline V CDR1 and CDR2: SGHAT, FQNNGV. CDR3 DNA sequence: TGTGCCAGCAGCCCTAGCGGGGGGGTCTGGGAGCAGTTCTTC. It is translated as CASSPSGGVWEQFF.

In its sample, this clonotype was seen a few times. The J gene is TRBJ2-7, the V gene TRBV6-2 or TRBV6-3; 8 bases line up with TRBD2. Germline CDR1 reads MNHEY; CDR2 reads SVGEGT. This CDR3 is built from 12 residues. Losses at the gene ends were 8 bases for V and 3 bases for J; bases not matched to a gene: 3. As DNA, the CDR3 is TGTGCCAGCGGGACTAGTATCTACGAGCAGTACTTC. Its translation: CASGTSIYEQYF.

This clonotype appeared a single time. The chain uses TRBV25-1 and TRBJ1-6, with D perhaps TRBD1 (5 bases). Germline CDR1 and CDR2: MGHDK and SYGVNS. Trimming pared 2 bases from V and 14 bases from J, leaving 16 bases between. The CDR3 contains 14 residues. The DNA of the CDR3 is TGTGCCAGCAGTGAACACGGGACCTCTGGGGCCCTCCACTTT. Translation gives CASSEHGTSGALHF.

This clonotype has just a few counts. The chain joins TRBV6-1 to TRBJ2-5, with a weak D call TRBD2 (6 bases). Germline V lookup: CDR1 MNHNS, CDR2 SASEGT. The CDR3 runs to 16 residues. The V gene lost 2 bases and the J gene lost 1 base, with 14 bases spanning the gap. In DNA, the CDR3 is TGTGCCAGCAGTGAACGTTGGAGCGGGTTCCAAGAGACCCAGTACTTC. Protein: CASSERWSGFQETQYF.

The chain recombines TRBV7-6 with TRBJ2-6, with D possibly TRBD1 on 5 matching bases. Trimming removed 5 bases at V and 0 bases at J, with 14 bases between. This CDR3 comprises 17 residues. Germline V CDR1 and CDR2: SGHVS, FNYEAQ. CDR3 bases: TGTGCCAGCAGCCTTAGCCAGGGATTCTCTGGGGCCAACGTCCTGACTTTC. It encodes CASSLSQGFSGANVLTF.

Comment on this clonotype: A read error may produce the germline difference seen at one junction end. V usage is TRBV25-1 and J usage is TRBJ2-4, with D tentatively TRBD1 or TRBD2 (5 bases each). Germline CDR1 MGHDK, CDR2 SYGVNS. The CDR3 length is 14 residues. The CDR3 nucleotides read TGTGTCAGCAGTGAAAGCCCCGGGGCCTACATTCAGTACTTC. It codes for CVSSESPGAYIQYF.

The sample holds a few counts of this clonotype. V usage is TRBV14 and J usage is TRBJ2-5, with 9 bases lining up with TRBD1. Matching the DNA end better, TRBJ2-7 makes the J call doubtful. The CDR3 contains 16 residues. CDR1 is SGHDN, CDR2 FVKESK, per germline. CDR3 DNA sequence: TGTGCCAGCAGCCAAACCCTGGGACAGGGAAGACACGAGCAGTACTTC. Its translation: CASSQTLGQGRHEQYF.

This clonotype has just one count. This rearrangement joins TRBV24-1 to TRBJ2-6; perhaps TRBD1 as D (6 bases). V lost 3 bases to trimming and J lost 1 base, with 9 bases between them. Germline lookup yields CDR1 KGHDR and CDR2 SFDVKD. There are 16 residues in the CDR3. CDR3 nucleotide sequence: TGTGCCACCAGTGATGGCACAGGGTCTGGGGCCAACGTCCTGACTTTC. It encodes CATSDGTGSGANVLTF.

Turning to this clonotype: One end of the junction varies from germline; a read error may be responsible. The chain recombines TRBV4-1 with TRBJ2-1, with a possible D match to TRBD2 (5 bases). This CDR3 has 13 amino acids. From germline, CDR1 is MGHRA and CDR2 YSYEKL. CDR3 coding DNA: TGTGCCAGCAGCCAAACTAGCTACAATGAGCAGTTCTTC. This encodes CASSQTSYNEQFF.